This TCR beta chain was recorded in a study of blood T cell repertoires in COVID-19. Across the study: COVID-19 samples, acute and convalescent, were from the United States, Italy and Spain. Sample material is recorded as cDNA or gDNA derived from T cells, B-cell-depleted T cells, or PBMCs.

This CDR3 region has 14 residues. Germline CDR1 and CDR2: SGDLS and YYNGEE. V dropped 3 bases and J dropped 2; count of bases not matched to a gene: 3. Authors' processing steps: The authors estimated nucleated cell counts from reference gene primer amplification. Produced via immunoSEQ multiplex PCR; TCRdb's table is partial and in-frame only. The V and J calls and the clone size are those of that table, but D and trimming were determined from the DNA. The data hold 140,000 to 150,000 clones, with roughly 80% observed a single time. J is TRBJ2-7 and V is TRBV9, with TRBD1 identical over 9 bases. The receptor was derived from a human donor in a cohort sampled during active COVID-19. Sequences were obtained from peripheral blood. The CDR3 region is CASSGQGDPYEQYF. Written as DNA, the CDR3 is TGTGCCAGCAGCGGACAGGGGGACCCCTACGAGCAGTACTTC.